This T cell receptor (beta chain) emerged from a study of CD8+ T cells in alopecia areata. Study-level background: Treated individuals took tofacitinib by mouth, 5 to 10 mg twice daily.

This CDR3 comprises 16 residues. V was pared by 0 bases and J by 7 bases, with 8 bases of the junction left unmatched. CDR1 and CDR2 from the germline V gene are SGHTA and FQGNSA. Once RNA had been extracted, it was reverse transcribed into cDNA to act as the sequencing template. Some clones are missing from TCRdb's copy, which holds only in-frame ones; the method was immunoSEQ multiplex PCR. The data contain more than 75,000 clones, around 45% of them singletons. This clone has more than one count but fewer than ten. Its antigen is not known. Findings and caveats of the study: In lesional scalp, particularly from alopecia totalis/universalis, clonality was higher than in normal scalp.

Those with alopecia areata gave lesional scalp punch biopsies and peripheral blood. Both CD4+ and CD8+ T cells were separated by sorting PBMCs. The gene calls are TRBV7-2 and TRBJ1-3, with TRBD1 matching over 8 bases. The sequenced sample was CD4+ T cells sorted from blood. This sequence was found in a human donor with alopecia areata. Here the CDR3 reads CASSLASGTGGNTIYF. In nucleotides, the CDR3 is TGTGCCAGCAGCTTAGCCTCTGGGACAGGTGGCAACACCATATATTTT. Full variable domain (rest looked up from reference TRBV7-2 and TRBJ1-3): GAGVSQSPSNKVTEKGKDVELRCDPISGHTALYWYRQSLGQGLEFLIYFQGNSAPDKSGLPSDRFSAERTGGSVSTLTIQRTQQEDSAVYLCASSLASGTGGNTIYFGEGSWLTVV.